The 32 T cell receptor beta chains below all came from one sample that was sequenced in a study of blood T cells in healthy people across ages (dated by TCRdb to the mid-2010s). Library prep was done by 5' RACE. The reads were generated on an Illumina HiSeq 2500. A second PCR of about 7 to 12 cycles was run with a J-beta primer mix and a sample-barcoded 5' primer. Clones were called with MiXCR by TCRdb after fastp trimmed the public reads at Q25, and only in-frame beta chains were retained. Here each entry gathers all rows of one CDR3 protein and keeps the most common genes and DNA. The sample table contains hundreds of thousands of distinct CDR3 sequences; only one count was recorded for roughly 49% of them. About 32% of the sample lies in the top ten. The sample consisted of blood. All receptors derive from a woman in her sixties or seventies in good health.

For this clonotype: Given a much more abundant clone one base away, this may be a read error. This chain joins TRBV6-2 or TRBV6-3 and TRBJ2-2, with no clear D. The CDR3 has 15 amino acids. With 2 bases removed from V and 9 bases from J, the gap between germline ends came to 16 bases. CDR1 is MNHEY, CDR2 SVGEGT, per germline. The CDR3 loop is CASSYADPDLRELFF. CDR3 nucleotides: TGTGCCAGCAGTTACGCGGATCCGGATCTCCGGGAGCTGTTTTTT.

Remarks on this clonotype: The junction shows a germline mismatch at one end, possibly a read error. The J gene is TRBJ2-7, the V gene TRBV6-2 or TRBV6-3; 9 nucleotides align to TRBD1. Germline values: CDR1 MNHEY, CDR2 SVGEGT. This CDR3 comprises 13 residues. DNA of the CDR3: TGTGCCTGCAGGGGGACAGGGATCCACGAGCAGTACTTC. Protein sequence: CACRGTGIHEQYF.

This CDR3 is CASSTGLAVHTQYF. The CDR3 DNA reads TGCGCCAGCAGCACGGGACTAGCGGTCCATACGCAGTATTTT. The chain couples TRBV5-1 to TRBJ2-3, with 11 bases lining up with TRBD2. The CDR3 is made up of 14 amino acids. The trim removed 4 bases at V and 7 bases at J, leaving 5 bases unmatched. Germline lookup yields CDR1 SGHRS and CDR2 YFSETQ.

The rearrangement links TRBV14 to TRBJ2-1, with no clear D. The CDR3 is 13 amino acids. Germline V gene lookup returns CDR1 SGHDN and CDR2 FVKESK. V lost 8 bases and J lost 0, with 8 bases in between. The CDR3: CASRASSYNEQFF. In DNA form, the CDR3 reads TGTGCCAGCCGGGCGAGCTCCTACAATGAGCAGTTCTTC.

V usage is TRBV6-2 or TRBV6-3 and J usage is TRBJ2-7, with a weak D call TRBD2 (6 bases). The CDR3 spans 16 residues. Germline CDR1 and CDR2: MNHEY and SVGEGT. V lost 4 bases, J lost 0 bases, and 16 bases lay in between. The CDR3 region has the DNA TGTGCCAGCAGTTCCATGACTAGGATACACTCCTACGAGCAGTACTTC. Its translation: CASSSMTRIHSYEQYF.

This clonotype is a singleton in its sample. The chain recombines TRBV7-2 with TRBJ1-6, with D unclear. With 3 bases removed from V and 8 bases from J, the gap between germline ends came to 11 bases. This CDR3 spans 14 amino acids. Germline V gives CDR1 SGHTA, CDR2 FQGNSA. DNA of the CDR3: TGTGCCAGCAGCTTGGTCCACGCGGATTCACCCCTCCACTTT. Translation gives CASSLVHADSPLHF.

CDR3 residues: CASSLGVAPGNEQFF. The CDR3 nucleotides read TGTGCCAGCAGCTTGGGGGTCGCACCGGGAAATGAGCAGTTCTTC. The rearrangement joins TRBV7-3 to TRBJ2-1; D might be TRBD1 or TRBD2, each matching 5 bases. Per the germline V gene, CDR1 is SGHTA and CDR2 is FQGTGA. This CDR3 has 15 amino acids. V was pared by 3 bases and J by 7 bases, with 16 bases between.

The chain employs TRBV4-1 and TRBJ2-7; 10 bases are shared with TRBD2. The length of the CDR3 is 16 residues. Germline V lookup: CDR1 MGHRA, CDR2 YSYEKL. The V segment lost 0 bases and the J segment 2 bases; nucleotides outside the gene matches: 4. The CDR3 sequence: CASSQEGLARTYEQYF. The DNA for the CDR3 is TGCGCCAGCAGCCAAGAGGGACTAGCGAGAACCTACGAGCAGTACTTC.

CDR3 DNA sequence: TGTGCCTGGAGTACAGGGGGCGCGTATGGCTACACCTTC. Translating gives CAWSTGGAYGYTF. V gene TRBV30 combines with J gene TRBJ1-2, with 9 nucleotides matching TRBD1. Germline CDR1 GTSNPN, CDR2 SVGIG (reference sequence). CDR3 length: 13 amino acids. Trimming took 2 bases from V and 5 from J; bases not matched to a gene: 3.

The rearrangement links TRBV20-1 to TRBJ2-1, with 11 positions matching TRBD2. The CDR3 covers 15 residues. V gave up 1 base and J gave up 7 bases; unmatched junction bases: 6. The germline V gene has CDR1 DFQATT and CDR2 SNEGSKA (reference sequence). The CDR3 DNA reads TGCAGTGCTAGAGTGCGGACTAGCGGGTGGAATGAGCAGTTCTTC. Protein product: CSARVRTSGWNEQFF.

The chain carries TRBV13 and TRBJ2-4, with D unclear. With 4 bases removed from V and 0 bases from J, the gap between germline ends came to 13 bases. The CDR3 length is 16 residues. The germline gives CDR1 PRHDT, CDR2 FYEKMQ (reference sequence). CDR3 sequence reads: CASSSHPTIAKNIQYF. CDR3 DNA: TGTGCCAGCAGCTCCCATCCCACAATAGCCAAAAACATTCAGTACTTC.

As concerns this clonotype: This may come from a read error, since a much larger clone is one base off. V and J are TRBV3-1 and TRBJ2-5; unclear D gene. This CDR3 comprises 11 residues. Looked up from germline, CDR1 is LGHDT and CDR2 is YNNKEL (reference sequence). Trimming took off 2 bases at V and 11 bases at J, with 9 bases between the two ends. CDR3 sequence (DNA): TGTGCCAGCAGCCAATCTAATGAGCAGTACTTC. It encodes CASSQSNEQYF.

Concerning this clonotype: Since the CDR3 does not end with the conserved phenylalanine or tryptophan, this likely comes from a read error. J is TRBJ2-1 and V is TRBV20-1, with D perhaps TRBD2 (5 bases). Trimming stripped 5 bases from V and 1 base from J, with 12 bases between. CDR1 and CDR2 from the germline V gene are DFQATT and SNEGSKA (reference sequence). The length of the CDR3 is 14 residues. The CDR3 here is CSAPPAGSYNEQFV. DNA of the CDR3: TGCAGTGCTCCCCCGGCGGGTTCCTACAATGAGCAGTTCGTC.

This chain uses TRBV29-1 with TRBJ2-4, with D possibly being TRBD1 (5 bases). The J call may be mistaken, given a closer DNA end match to TRBJ2-7. The CDR3 covers 14 residues. The V gene's germline CDR1 is SQVTM and CDR2 ANQGSEA. CDR3 residues: CSVEVGQGVSEQYF. The CDR3 DNA follows: TGCAGCGTTGAGGTCGGGCAGGGTGTCTCCGAGCAGTACTTC.

This rearrangement joins TRBV9 to TRBJ1-2; 7 bases align to TRBD1. Trimming cost V 1 base and J 6 bases; bases outside gene matches: 3. The CDR3 totals 13 residues. The germline V gene has CDR1 SGDLS and CDR2 YYNGEE. DNA of the CDR3: TGTGCCAGCAGCGTACAGGGGGGAAATGGCTACACCTTC. Its protein is CASSVQGGNGYTF.

The sample holds many counts of this clonotype. The genes are TRBV29-1 and TRBJ2-1; 10 bases agree with TRBD2. Per germline, CDR1 SQVTM and CDR2 ANQGSEA. The CDR3 has 20 amino acids. V gave up 6 bases and J gave up 2 bases; unmatched junction bases: 22. The CDR3: CSVLDPGLAHLNPTYNEQFF. CDR3 in DNA: TGCAGCGTACTGGACCCGGGACTAGCGCACCTAAACCCGACCTACAATGAGCAGTTCTTC.

This clonotype was observed a handful of times. The chain joins TRBV7-9 to TRBJ2-1, with 11 bases lining up with TRBD2. Matching the DNA end better, TRBJ2-7 makes the J call doubtful. The CDR3 has 18 amino acids. Germline V lookup: CDR1 SEHNR, CDR2 FQNEAQ (reference sequence). The CDR3 here is CASSSKSLAGASYNEQYF. In DNA form, the CDR3 reads TGTGCCAGCAGCTCTAAATCACTAGCGGGAGCCTCCTACAATGAGCAGTACTTC.

The chain has TRBV5-1 and TRBJ2-6, with no clear D. The CDR3 covers 14 residues. The V gene's germline CDR1 is SGHRS and CDR2 YFSETQ. The V and J ends lost 4 bases and 3 bases respectively, with 8 bases between them. This CDR3 reads CASSTFGGANVLTF. The CDR3 nucleotides are TGCGCCAGCAGCACCTTCGGTGGGGCCAACGTCCTGACTTTC.

There are a few counts of this clonotype. The V and J genes are TRBV7-9 and TRBJ2-2, with D uncertain. The CDR3 is 12 residues long. V lost 4 bases and J 5 bases, leaving 5 bases between the germline ends. Per germline, CDR1 SEHNR and CDR2 FQNEAQ (reference sequence). Here the CDR3 reads CASSYLTGELFF. In DNA, the CDR3 is TGTGCCAGCAGCTACCTGACCGGGGAGCTGTTTTTT.

This chain joins TRBV2 and TRBJ2-1; maybe TRBD2 (6 bases). Trimming took off 8 bases at V and 5 bases at J, with 10 bases between the two ends. Germline V gives CDR1 SNHLY, CDR2 FYNNEI. The CDR3 is 12 residues long. CDR3 region: CASGDWDNEQFF. DNA of the CDR3: TGTGCCAGCGGGGACTGGGACAATGAGCAGTTCTTC.

The chain uses TRBV4-2 and TRBJ2-7; D possibly matches TRBD1 or TRBD2 (5 bases each). This CDR3 is 15 amino acids long. Germline CDR1 and CDR2: LGHNA and YNFKEQ. V gave up 1 base and J gave up 2 bases, with 12 bases separating them. The CDR3 sequence is CASSQGGSDPYEQYF. The CDR3 coding sequence is TGTGCCAGCAGCCAAGGGGGGTCCGACCCCTACGAGCAGTACTTC.

The rearrangement joins TRBV6-5 to TRBJ2-7; D might be TRBD2 (5 bases). The V end lost 0 bases, the J end lost 2 bases, and 14 bases lay between the germline ends. Germline V gives CDR1 MNHEY, CDR2 SVGAGI. The CDR3 sequence is 16 residues long. The CDR3 nucleotides are TGTGCCAGCAGTTACTCGATAAGCGGAAAACCCTACGAGCAGTACTTC. Its translation is CASSYSISGKPYEQYF.

This sequence joins TRBV7-3 and TRBJ2-5; weak D call: TRBD2 (6 bases). Trimming took 8 bases from V and 3 from J, leaving 25 bases between them. The germline V gene has CDR1 SGHTA and CDR2 FQGTGA. This CDR3 comprises 17 residues. CDR3 sequence (DNA): TGTGCCAGCGCCCCCCCCCGGGACTCGCATGGGGAAGAGACCCAGTACTTC. Protein: CASAPPRDSHGEETQYF.

The J gene is TRBJ2-1, the V gene TRBV20-1, with TRBD2 matching over 8 bases. This CDR3 is built from 18 residues. With 0 bases clipped from V and 6 bases from J, the junction kept 16 bases outside the gene matches. Germline CDR1 DFQATT, CDR2 SNEGSKA (reference sequence). The chain's CDR3 is CSARDHAREGRSSNEQFF. In nucleotides, the CDR3 is TGCAGTGCTAGAGATCATGCACGGGAGGGCCGAAGCTCCAATGAGCAGTTCTTC.

This chain links TRBV20-1 with TRBJ1-1; possibly TRBD1 for D (6 bases). Trimming stripped 0 bases from V and 4 bases from J, with 15 bases between. The CDR3 runs to 15 residues. CDR1 and CDR2 from the germline V gene are DFQATT and SNEGSKA (reference sequence). This CDR3 is CSARDRTGSSTEAFF. Written as DNA, the CDR3 is TGCAGTGCTAGAGACCGTACAGGGTCGAGCACTGAAGCTTTCTTT.

This clonotype was recorded only once. This likely comes from a read error, as the CDR3 has no conserved phenylalanine or tryptophan at its end. The CDR3 nucleotides read TGTGCCAGCAGCCCATCAAGCAGGATGAACACAGATACGCAGTATTCT. Translated, it gives CASSPSSRMNTDTQYS. The chain is built from TRBV12-3 or TRBV12-4 and TRBJ2-3; D is unresolved. The CDR3 covers 16 residues. V lost 6 bases and J lost 2, with 18 bases in between.

V is TRBV29-1 and J is TRBJ2-1; a possible D gene is TRBD2 (7 bases). Looked up from germline, CDR1 is SQVTM and CDR2 is ANQGSEA. This CDR3 comprises 18 residues. Trimming pared 1 base from V and 2 bases from J, leaving 21 bases between. DNA of the CDR3: TGCAGCGTTGAAGTCGGGGGCATAGCGGGCCTAACCTACAATGAGCAGTTCTTC. It encodes CSVEVGGIAGLTYNEQFF.

V and J are TRBV7-2 and TRBJ2-1; D may be TRBD1 or TRBD2 (5 bases each). Trimming left V 1 base short and J 2 bases short, with 12 bases between. CDR1 is SGHTA, CDR2 FQGNSA, per germline. The CDR3 loop spans 16 amino acids. The CDR3 coding sequence is TGTGCCAGCAGCTTAGAATCCGGGACGACCTACAATGAGCAGTTCTTC. Amino acid sequence: CASSLESGTTYNEQFF.

This chain links TRBV7-2 with TRBJ2-1; 13 positions agree with TRBD2. This CDR3 region has 16 residues. Germline V gene sequence: CDR1 SGHTA, CDR2 FQGNSA. The V and J ends lost 6 bases and 9 bases, in that order; junction bases with no gene match: 11. CDR3 in amino acids: CASSPPGLAGYTEQFF. The CDR3 DNA is TGTGCCAGCAGTCCACCGGGACTAGCGGGATATACTGAGCAGTTCTTC.

The genes are TRBV5-1 and TRBJ2-7; D remains ambiguous. V was pared by 3 bases and J by 5 bases, with 9 bases between. The CDR3 is 12 residues long. The germline CDR1 and CDR2 sequences are SGHRS and YFSETQ. In DNA, the CDR3 is TGCGCCAGCAGCTGGTTGGGGAACGAGCAGTACTTC. Residues: CASSWLGNEQYF.

This chain joins TRBV7-9 and TRBJ2-1; 8 bases fit TRBD1. The CDR3 covers 19 residues. The V gene's germline CDR1 is SEHNR and CDR2 FQNEAQ (reference sequence). Trimming removed 1 base from V and 8 bases from J; junction bases left unmatched: 19. In nucleotides, the CDR3 is TGTGCCAGCAGCTTAGAGAGGGGGACAGGCCCCCAGTACGGCGATGAGCAGTTCTTC. Protein sequence: CASSLERGTGPQYGDEQFF.

In this sample, this clonotype turned up a few times. This chain links TRBV24-1 with TRBJ2-1; 9 nucleotides align to TRBD2. Germline-derived CDR1 and CDR2 are KGHDR and SFDVKD. This CDR3 has 16 amino acids. V was clipped by 0 bases and J by 7 bases; unmatched bases: 6. The CDR3 spells CATSDLWREGANEQFF. The CDR3 DNA follows: TGTGCCACCAGTGATTTGTGGCGGGAGGGAGCTAATGAGCAGTTCTTC.